This TCR beta chain was sequenced for a study of cytomegalovirus exposure and HLA in healthy donors. Study findings and constraints: CMV serostatus alone was available as immune exposure information. A missense variant in DCLRE1C was later tied to TCR beta V- and J-gene trimming. The study carried out a later analysis of TCR beta sequences. It associated 16,951 of them with specific HLA alleles at a false discovery rate of 0.05. In vitro, a few CMV-associated chains proved specific for CMV antigens.

This clone was seen a handful of times. Antigen unknown. The CDR3 runs 15 residues. The J segment lost 5 bases and the V segment lost 1 base, leaving 8 bases of the junction unmatched. The germline CDR1 and CDR2 sequences are SGHRS and YFSETQ. PCR involved 60 Vbeta and 13 Jbeta primers. Repertoires were generated with immunoSEQ multiplex PCR, while TCRdb's copy carries only in-frame clones and drops some. The sample shows approximately 100,000 clones, 75% to 85% of them seen only once. The source of this sequence is a woman aged 18-29 years in good health and CMV-seropositive. The material sequenced was PBMCs. This sequence joins TRBV5-1 and TRBJ1-1, with 7 bases matching TRBD1. This CDR3 reads CASSLQAGGRTEAFF. The CDR3 bases are TGCGCCAGCAGCTTGCAGGCAGGGGGAAGGACTGAAGCTTTCTTT.